These 14 T cell receptor beta chains were all obtained from the same sample, sequenced in a study of T cell repertoires in cytomegalovirus infection (dated 2019 in TCRdb). The data were produced on an Illumina HiSeq 1500. TCRdb's own reprocessing of the public reads used fastp at Q25 and MiXCR and kept productive beta chains. A single entry per CDR3 protein holds the most common genes and DNA from its merged rows. This sample gives nearly 550,000 distinct CDR3 sequences in total; about 15% of them show up just once. Approximately 24% of the sample goes to the ten largest clones. Sequencing used CD8+ T cells from PBMCs. The source is a human donor in good health (CMV status not recorded). Some clones in this sample may be carry-over from other donors' samples.

The V gene is TRBV5-1, the J gene TRBJ2-7; 7 nucleotides line up with TRBD1. The germline CDR1 and CDR2 sequences are SGHRS and YFSETQ. V lost 2 bases and J lost 2; bases outside the gene matches: 13. CDR3 length: 17 residues. DNA of the CDR3: TGCGCCAGCAGCTTCGGCTTGCCTCCGGGACAGCCCTACGAGCAGTACTTC. Amino acid sequence: CASSFGLPPGQPYEQYF. Variable domain in full (rest from reference TRBV5-1 and TRBJ2-7): KAGVTQTPRYLIKTRGQQVTLSCSPISGHRSVSWYQQTPGQGLQFLFEYFSETQRNKGNFPGRFSGRQFSNSRSEMNVSTLELGDSALYLCASSFGLPPGQPYEQYFGPGTRLTVT.

The chain combines TRBV9 with TRBJ2-1, with D uncertain. This CDR3 has 13 amino acids. The V and J ends lost 4 bases and 6 bases respectively, with 11 bases between them. CDR1 and CDR2 (germline): SGDLS, YYNGEE. CDR3 in amino acids: CASSLLPGNEQFF. The CDR3, as DNA: TGTGCCAGCAGCCTGCTACCCGGCAATGAGCAGTTCTTC.

The gene calls are TRBV23-1 and TRBJ1-2; 8 bases match TRBD1. TRBV23-1 falls under the ORF class, with uncertain function. Germline trimming cut 2 bases from V and 3 bases from J; bases unmatched to any gene: 11. CDR3 length equals 17 residues. In DNA form, the CDR3 reads TGCGCCAGCAGTCAACTGGGACAGGACCCTACGGACTATGGCTACACCTTC. It yields the protein CASSQLGQDPTDYGYTF.

The chain has TRBV19 and TRBJ1-1, with unresolved D. The CDR3 extends over 11 amino acids. Germline loops: CDR1 LNHDA, CDR2 SQIVND (reference sequence). V was clipped by 4 bases and J by 8 bases, with 8 bases between them. This CDR3 reads CASSTSVEAFF. The CDR3 region has the DNA TGTGCCAGTAGTACCTCCGTGGAAGCTTTCTTT. Together with reference TRBV19 and TRBJ1-1, the CDR3 gives the full variable domain: DGGITQSPKYLFRKEGQNVTLSCEQNLNHDAMYWYRQDPGQGLRLIYYSQIVNDFQKGDIAEGYSVSREKKESFPLTVTSAQKNPTAFYLCASSTSVEAFFGQGTRLTVV.

The rearrangement uses TRBV10-3 and TRBJ2-2; D not certain. The CDR3 contains 11 residues. V lost 7 bases and J lost 4, with 4 bases in between. Germline CDR1 and CDR2: ENHRY and SYGVKD. CDR3 sequence: CAIMVTGELFF. The CDR3 nucleotides read TGTGCCATCATGGTCACCGGGGAGCTGTTTTTT.

Ten or more counts support this clonotype. The chain employs TRBV7-3 and TRBJ2-3, with D tentatively TRBD2 (6 bases). The CDR3 is made up of 16 amino acids. Germline CDR1 and CDR2: SGHTA and FQGTGA. Trimming stripped 2 bases from V and 4 bases from J, with 16 bases between. The DNA for the CDR3 is TGTGCCAGCAGCTTATTAGGTAGCGGCACCGCAGATACGCAGTATTTT. Residues: CASSLLGSGTADTQYF.

There are many counts of this clonotype. The chain is built from TRBV4-1 and TRBJ2-5; 7 bases agree with TRBD2. The CDR3 is made up of 15 amino acids. J lost 4 bases, V lost 4 bases, and 9 bases had no gene match. CDR1 and CDR2 from the germline V gene are MGHRA and YSYEKL. Written as DNA, the CDR3 is TGCGCCAGCAGCCCCTTCCGCGGGGGACCAGAGACCCAGTACTTC. Amino acid sequence: CASSPFRGGPETQYF.

This clonotype was recorded many times. The chain uses TRBV7-8 and TRBJ2-1; perhaps TRBD1 as D (7 bases). Trimming left V 5 bases short and J 9 bases short, with 26 bases between. This CDR3 spans 17 amino acids. The germline V gene encodes CDR1 SGHVS and CDR2 FQNEAQ. CDR3 protein: CASSPGMTGSGGREQFF. CDR3 bases: TGTGCCAGCAGCCCGGGCATGACGGGCTCAGGGGGGCGTGAGCAGTTCTTC.

In its sample, this clonotype was seen many times. The chain carries TRBV19 and TRBJ2-3; the match to TRBD2 covers 13 bases. CDR1 LNHDA and CDR2 SQIVND come from the germline V gene (reference sequence). V shed 5 bases, J shed 4 bases, and the junction held 9 bases outside the gene matches. This CDR3 contains 17 residues. This chain's CDR3 is CASSWTSGGVIADTQYF. CDR3 bases: TGTGCCAGTAGTTGGACTAGCGGGGGAGTTATAGCAGATACGCAGTATTTT.

This sequence joins TRBV28 and TRBJ2-1; 7 bases line up with TRBD2. Germline CDR1 reads MDHEN; CDR2 reads SYDVKM. J lost 7 bases, V lost 3 bases, and 12 bases had no gene match. The CDR3 is 16 amino acids. The CDR3 is CASSFRAAGVVNEQFF. CDR3 DNA sequence: TGTGCCAGCAGTTTCCGAGCCGCGGGAGTAGTTAATGAGCAGTTCTTC.

The sample holds many counts of this clonotype. This chain connects TRBV12-3 or TRBV12-4 to TRBJ1-1; 7 nucleotides agree with TRBD1. CDR3 length equals 13 residues. V lost 11 bases and J lost 1; bases outside the gene matches: 7. The CDR3 region has the DNA TGTGCCGTTCAGGACAGGAGGAACACTGAAGCTTTCTTT. Encoded protein: CAVQDRRNTEAFF.

The table lists this clonotype with many counts. This rearrangement joins TRBV7-6 to TRBJ1-2, with 7 bases fitting TRBD1. Trimming at V came to 5 bases and at J to 2 bases, leaving 5 bases not matched to a gene. CDR3 length: 14 residues. Germline CDR1 reads SGHVS; CDR2 reads FNYEAQ. DNA for the CDR3: TGTGCCAGCAGCCAACGACAGGGCAACTATGGCTACACCTTC. Its protein product is CASSQRQGNYGYTF.

As regards this clonotype: This may be a read error, as it is one base from a much larger clone. CDR3 residues: CASSPRKGLNTGELFF. The CDR3 bases are TGTGCCAGCAGCCCCCGAAAGGGACTGAACACCGGGGAGCTGTTTTTT. The V gene is TRBV9, the J gene TRBJ2-2; possible D gene TRBD2, 6 bases. The CDR3 sequence is 16 residues long. Germline assignment: CDR1 SGDLS and CDR2 YYNGEE. Trimming left V 4 bases short and J 1 base short, with 14 bases between.

The J gene is TRBJ2-7, the V gene TRBV15; 9 nucleotides match TRBD1. The ends lost 0 bases at V and 5 bases at J; junction bases unmatched: 8. The CDR3 sequence is 16 residues long. The V gene's germline CDR1 is LNHNV and CDR2 YYDKDF (reference sequence). The CDR3 reads CATSRDQGTGSHEQYF. CDR3 DNA sequence: TGTGCCACCAGCAGAGATCAGGGGACAGGGTCCCACGAGCAGTACTTC.